One sample yielded the 10 T cell receptor beta chains listed below, sequenced in a study of cytomegalovirus exposure and HLA in healthy donors (dated by TCRdb to about 2017). The library came from the immunoSEQ multiplex PCR assay. A mixture of 60 forward primers for TCR Vbeta segments and 13 reverse primers for TCR Jbeta segments was used in the multiplex PCR. TCRdb retrieved this table from immuneACCESS and kept in-frame rearrangements only. Not all clones are present; in checked studies, unresolved V genes account for under half, and no reason is known for the remainder. The sample table holds approximately 150,000 clones, of which about 70% were seen once. The top ten clonotypes cover less than 5% of the sample. The sample consisted of PBMCs. The receptors originated from a woman between 18 and 30 years old in good health and CMV-seropositive.

This clone was detected once. The V call is TRBV4-1, the J call TRBJ2-3; no reliable D call. This CDR3 is 12 amino acids long. Germline CDR1 MGHRA, CDR2 YSYEKL. Trimming stripped 1 base from V and 6 bases from J, with 5 bases between. CDR3 loop: CASSQGLDTQYF. The CDR3 bases are TGCGCCAGCAGCCAAGGGCTGGATACGCAGTATTTT.

The chain recombines TRBV4-1 with TRBJ2-5; TRBD2 agrees at 8 bases. The CDR3 totals 18 residues. CDR1 and CDR2 (germline): MGHRA, YSYEKL. V lost 0 bases, J lost 5 bases, and 14 bases stayed unmatched. The CDR3 is CASSQDLFTSGEGETQYF. The CDR3, as DNA: TGCGCCAGCAGCCAAGATCTGTTTACTAGCGGAGAGGGGGAGACCCAGTACTTC.

The chain is built from TRBV4-3 and TRBJ2-1; the D gene is possibly TRBD2 (5 bases). CDR3 length: 16 amino acids. The germline V and J ends were trimmed by 0 bases and 3 bases, with 12 bases remaining between them. The germline CDR1 and CDR2 sequences are LGHNA and YSLEER. The CDR3 loop reads CASSQDGSGNYNEQFF. Here the CDR3 DNA reads TGCGCCAGCAGCCAAGATGGCAGCGGTAACTACAATGAGCAGTTCTTC.

The chain joins TRBV6-5 to TRBJ2-3, with a tentative D call TRBD1 (6 bases). Germline V gene data show CDR1 as MNHEY and CDR2 as SVGAGI. Trimming left V 5 bases short and J 2 bases short, with 14 bases between. The CDR3 is 15 residues long. The chain's CDR3 is CASSPRQGNTDTQYF. DNA of the CDR3: TGTGCCAGCAGTCCTAGGCAGGGGAACACAGATACGCAGTATTTT.

This clone came up a few times. The chain uses TRBV11-2 and TRBJ1-1, with TRBD1 as a possible D gene (5 bases). V lost 0 bases and J 6 bases, leaving 17 bases between the germline ends. Germline V CDR1 and CDR2: SGHAT, FQNNGV. The CDR3 extends over 16 amino acids. CDR3 protein: CASSLEAGLLNAEAFF. In DNA form, the CDR3 reads TGTGCCAGCAGCTTAGAGGCAGGGCTTCTAAACGCTGAAGCTTTCTTT.

This chain joins TRBV28 and TRBJ1-1, with 8 bases aligning to TRBD1. CDR1 and CDR2 (germline): MDHEN, SYDVKM. This CDR3 has 15 amino acids. The V gene end was trimmed by 1 base and the J gene end by 6 bases; junction bases not matched to a gene: 7. The CDR3 DNA follows: TGTGCCAGCAGTTTATCGGGGCAGGGGGCCTCTGAAGCTTTCTTT. Protein product: CASSLSGQGASEAFF.

V usage is TRBV2 and J usage is TRBJ1-2; tentatively, D is TRBD1 (6 bases). The CDR3 sequence is 13 residues long. Deletions cut 3 bases from V and 7 bases from J, with 12 bases between. Germline V CDR1 and CDR2: SNHLY, FYNNEI. CDR3 DNA sequence: TGTGCCAGCAGTGAGTTGCCAGGGGTTGGCTACACCTTC. Amino acids: CASSELPGVGYTF.

The chain links TRBV5-1 to TRBJ1-6; no clear D. Germline CDR1 reads SGHRS; CDR2 reads YFSETQ. V lost 5 bases and J 8 bases, leaving 14 bases between the germline ends. The CDR3 totals 14 residues. DNA for the CDR3: TGCGCCAGCAGGGTAGACGGCGGCTATTCACCCCTCCACTTT. It yields the protein CASRVDGGYSPLHF.

V gene TRBV7-8 combines with J gene TRBJ2-7, with 12 bases that match TRBD2. This CDR3 has 15 amino acids. Germline-derived CDR1 and CDR2 are SGHVS and FQNEAQ. V lost 1 base, J lost 6 bases, and 4 bases stayed unmatched. CDR3 nucleotides: TGTGCCAGCAGCTTAGGACTAGCGGGAGTAGGCGAGCAGTACTTC. Encoded protein: CASSLGLAGVGEQYF. The full variable domain, rest sourced from reference TRBV7-8 and TRBJ2-7, is GAGVSQSPRYKVAKRGQDVALRCDPISGHVSLFWYQQALGQGPEFLTYFQNEAQLDKSGLPSDRFFAERPEGSVSTLKIQRTQQEDSAVYLCASSLGLAGVGEQYFGPGTRLTVT.

V gene TRBV30 combines with J gene TRBJ1-2, with 7 nucleotides matching TRBD1. The junction had 9 bases not matched to a gene; V was cut back by 3 bases and J by 8 bases. CDR1 is GTSNPN, CDR2 SVGIG, per germline (reference sequence). The CDR3 is 13 amino acids. The DNA of the CDR3 is TGTGCCTGGAGCCCAACAGGGGTAAAGGGCTACACCTTC. This translates into CAWSPTGVKGYTF.